This T cell receptor beta chain is from a study of T cell responses to AZD1222 COVID-19 vaccine. Germline-derived CDR1 and CDR2 are SGHAT and FQNNGV. This CDR3 region has 15 residues. V lost 4 bases and J lost 4; bases outside the gene matches: 8. Study results and caveats: Only 5 or 6 individuals given AZD1222 were seropositive at baseline.

Comment on this clone: The antigen is unknown.

Sequenced by immunoSEQ multiplex PCR; TCRdb stores in-frame clones only, minus some. The sample contains 200,000 or so clones, about 90% of which appear only once. Sequences were derived from peripheral blood, sampled on day 0 of MenACWY control vaccination. This chain uses TRBV11-2 with TRBJ1-2; 8 positions agree with TRBD1. This receptor was identified in an adult in good health. In DNA, the CDR3 is TGTGCCAGCAGCTCATTCGGACAGGGCAGCTATGGCTACACCTTC. As protein: CASSSFGQGSYGYTF.